The rows below give T cell receptor beta chains drawn from one sample of a study of vaccination and CD4 T cells after COVID-19. TCRdb recomputed calls from the PCR reads with MiXCR, one row per CDR3 protein. The table includes about 16,000 distinct CDR3 sequences, about 59% detected once. Antigens for these TCRs are unknown. The specimen comprised CD4+ T cells from blood, cultured in vitro, sampled about 7 months after SARS-CoV-2 vaccination. These receptors all come from a human donor who had recovered from COVID-19. The CDR3 runs from the conserved cysteine through the conserved F or W. A D gene is named only where the DNA matches it firmly. Size is stated for part of the rows, as once, few or many counts, or as a class when the clone is expanded.

TRBD1	.	TRBV5-1	TRBJ2-7	CASSSDRGGPYEQYF	TGCGCCAGCAGCTCGGACAGGGGTGGCCCCTACGAGCAGTACTTC
.	.	TRBV7-2	TRBJ1-5	CASSLRTSSNQPQHF	TGTGCCAGCAGTTTGCGGACAAGTAGCAATCAGCCCCAGCATTTT
.	few	TRBV15	TRBJ1-6	CATSRDRTIGSSPLHF	TGTGCCACCAGCAGAGATAGAACCATCGGTAGTTCACCCCTCCACTTT
.	few	TRBV20-1	TRBJ1-2	CSARDAGNYGYTF	TGCAGTGCTAGAGACGCAGGGAACTATGGCTACACCTTC
.	.	TRBV24-1	TRBJ2-1	CATSDFSVEFF	TGTGCCACCAGTGACTTTTCCGTGGAGTTCTTC
.	.	TRBV29-1	TRBJ2-3	CSVVDLTSTDTQYF	TGCAGCGTTGTAGATCTTACTAGCACAGATACGCAGTATTTT
TRBD1	.	TRBV7-9	TRBJ1-2	CASLGQGDGYTF	TGTGCCAGCTTAGGGCAGGGGGATGGCTACACCTTC
TRBD2	.	TRBV20-1	TRBJ2-7	CSARDVAGAYEQYF	TGCAGTGCTAGAGATGTAGCGGGAGCTTACGAGCAGTACTTC
TRBD1	.	TRBV7-2	TRBJ2-3	CASSPGGAGDTQYF	TGTGCCAGCAGCCCAGGGGGCGCGGGAGATACGCAGTATTTT
.	once	TRBV7-9	TRBJ2-5	CASGVGGLETQYF	TGTGCCAGCGGGGTCGGGGGGCTGGAGACCCAGTACTTC
.	few	TRBV5-4	TRBJ2-7	CASSLPPPSYEQYF	TGTGCCAGCAGCTTACCCCCCCCATCCTACGAGCAGTACTTC
.	few	TRBV7-8	TRBJ1-1	CASSRRTSGTEAFF	TGTGCCAGCAGCCGGAGGACCTCAGGGACTGAAGCTTTCTTT
.	.	TRBV11-3	TRBJ2-3	CASSAAVGTDTQYF	TGTGCCAGCAGCGCTGCGGTAGGCACAGATACGCAGTATTTT
TRBD1	few	TRBV29-1	TRBJ1-1	CSADHRGGTEAFF	TGCAGCGCTGACCACAGGGGAGGCACTGAAGCTTTCTTT
TRBD2	.	TRBV20-1	TRBJ2-3	CSAREGLAGGLDTQYF	TGCAGTGCTAGAGAGGGACTAGCGGGAGGGCTAGATACGCAGTATTTT
.	.	TRBV24-1	TRBJ2-1	CATSGGSSYNEQFF	TGTGCCACCAGCGGGGGCAGCTCCTACAATGAGCAGTTCTTC
TRBD1	few	TRBV20-1	TRBJ1-5	CSARDESGTGGRQPQHF	TGCAGTGCTAGAGACGAGTCAGGGACAGGAGGAAGACAGCCCCAGCATTTT
.	once	TRBV28	TRBJ2-7	CASSRGNNYEQYF	TGTGCCAGCAGTCGGGGAAACAACTACGAGCAGTACTTC
.	.	TRBV20-1	TRBJ1-2	CSAIKKQGSAGYGYTF	TGCAGTGCTATAAAGAAACAGGGATCCGCGGGTTATGGCTACACCTTC
.	.	TRBV10-3	TRBJ1-1	CAIGGYTEAFF	TGTGCCATCGGAGGATACACTGAAGCTTTCTTT
.	.	TRBV10-1	TRBJ1-1	CASSGLEGRHTEAFF	TGCGCCAGCAGTGGGTTGGAGGGGAGGCACACTGAAGCTTTCTTT
TRBD1	.	TRBV7-6	TRBJ1-2	CASSLIQGAGYGYTF	TGTGCCAGCAGCTTAATACAGGGGGCAGGCTATGGCTACACCTTC
.	.	TRBV5-5	TRBJ2-3	CASRGYRGGTQYF	TGTGCCAGCAGAGGATACCGTGGAGGTACGCAGTATTTT
.	.	TRBV7-2	TRBJ2-1	CASSLAGGDEQFF	TGTGCCAGCAGCTTAGCGGGTGGGGATGAGCAGTTCTTC
.	few	TRBV7-3	TRBJ2-5	CASSSSGAVQETQYF	TGTGCCAGCAGCTCCTCAGGGGCTGTCCAAGAGACCCAGTACTTC
.	.	TRBV15	TRBJ1-1	CATSRDRGPPEAFF	TGTGCCACCAGCAGAGACAGGGGCCCCCCTGAAGCTTTCTTT
.	.	TRBV7-2	TRBJ2-7	CASSWQGGSSYEQYF	TGTGCCAGCAGCTGGCAAGGGGGGAGCTCCTACGAGCAGTACTTC
TRBD2	.	TRBV7-8	TRBJ2-5	CASSRLAGQETQYF	TGTGCCAGCAGCCGACTAGCGGGGCAAGAGACCCAGTACTTC
.	.	TRBV15	TRBJ1-1	CATSRGTEAFF	TGTGCCACCAGCAGGGGCACTGAAGCTTTCTTT
.	.	TRBV7-2	TRBJ1-2	CASSPTAYLGYTF	TGTGCCAGCAGCCCAACAGCCTACCTAGGCTACACCTTC
TRBD1	few	TRBV20-1	TRBJ2-2	CSARVQGASTGELFF	TGCAGTGCTAGAGTACAGGGGGCAAGCACCGGGGAGCTGTTTTTT
.	.	TRBV7-2	TRBJ1-1	CASSLDYDSTEAFF	TGTGCCAGCAGCTTAGACTACGATAGCACTGAAGCTTTCTTT
.	.	TRBV6-5	TRBJ1-2	CASSYSRFYGYTF	TGTGCCAGCAGTTACTCGAGATTTTATGGCTACACCTTC
TRBD1	few	TRBV6-8	TRBJ1-5	CASSSLAGQETNQPQHF	TGTGCCAGCAGTTCTCTAGCGGGACAGGAGACCAATCAGCCCCAGCATTTT
TRBD1	.	TRBV20-1	TRBJ2-1	CSATGPGQGIYNEQFF	TGCAGTGCGACAGGGCCGGGACAGGGTATATACAATGAGCAGTTCTTC
TRBD1	few	TRBV7-9	TRBJ1-2	CASSRGQGYYGYTF	TGTGCCAGCAGTAGGGGACAGGGGTACTATGGCTACACCTTC
.	.	TRBV11-3	TRBJ2-5	CASSNTRRETQYF	TGTGCCAGCAGCAACACACGACGGGAGACCCAGTACTTC
.	.	TRBV10-3	TRBJ2-3	CAISEGVLARPDTQYF	TGTGCCATCAGTGAAGGGGTGCTAGCTCGCCCAGATACGCAGTATTTT
.	.	TRBV19	TRBJ1-5	CASSLRQVHQPQHF	TGTGCCAGTAGCCTACGACAGGTCCATCAGCCCCAGCATTTT
TRBD1	.	TRBV20-1	TRBJ2-5	CSASPRTGEETQYF	TGCAGTGCCTCCCCCCGGACAGGGGAAGAGACCCAGTACTTC
.	few	TRBV6-1	TRBJ1-5	CASSRGSYSNQPQHF	TGTGCCAGCAGTAGGGGAAGCTATAGCAATCAGCCCCAGCATTTT
.	few	TRBV19	TRBJ1-5	CASSPRRGALGGNQPQHF	TGTGCCAGTAGTCCCCGACGTGGGGCGTTGGGAGGCAATCAGCCCCAGCATTTT
.	.	TRBV7-8	TRBJ2-7	CASSLALLGIDEQYF	TGTGCCAGCAGCTTAGCGCTGCTAGGGATCGACGAGCAGTACTTC
TRBD2	.	TRBV7-2	TRBJ2-3	CASSPLAGLGTDTQYF	TGTGCCAGCAGCCCGCTGGCGGGACTAGGAACAGATACGCAGTATTTT
TRBD1	few	TRBV20-1	TRBJ1-2	CSAPRTGHYGYTF	TGCAGTGCTCCCCGGACAGGGCACTATGGCTACACCTTC
.	.	TRBV5-6	TRBJ1-2	CASSWVPSGSYGYTF	TGTGCCAGCAGCTGGGTACCGTCAGGGTCCTATGGCTACACCTTC
.	.	TRBV2	TRBJ2-5	CASSPGRAKGTQYF	TGTGCCAGCAGTCCGGGTAGAGCCAAGGGGACCCAGTACTTC
TRBD1	few	TRBV7-8	TRBJ1-1	CASSNAGQGRAEAFF	TGTGCCAGCAGCAACGCCGGACAGGGGAGGGCTGAAGCTTTCTTT
TRBD2	.	TRBV20-1	TRBJ2-7	CSASSGTSNFEQYF	TGCAGTGCTAGCTCTGGGACTAGTAATTTCGAACAGTACTTC
.	few	TRBV15	TRBJ2-2	CATSRDLATGELFF	TGTGCCACCAGCAGAGATCTGGCCACCGGGGAGCTGTTTTTT